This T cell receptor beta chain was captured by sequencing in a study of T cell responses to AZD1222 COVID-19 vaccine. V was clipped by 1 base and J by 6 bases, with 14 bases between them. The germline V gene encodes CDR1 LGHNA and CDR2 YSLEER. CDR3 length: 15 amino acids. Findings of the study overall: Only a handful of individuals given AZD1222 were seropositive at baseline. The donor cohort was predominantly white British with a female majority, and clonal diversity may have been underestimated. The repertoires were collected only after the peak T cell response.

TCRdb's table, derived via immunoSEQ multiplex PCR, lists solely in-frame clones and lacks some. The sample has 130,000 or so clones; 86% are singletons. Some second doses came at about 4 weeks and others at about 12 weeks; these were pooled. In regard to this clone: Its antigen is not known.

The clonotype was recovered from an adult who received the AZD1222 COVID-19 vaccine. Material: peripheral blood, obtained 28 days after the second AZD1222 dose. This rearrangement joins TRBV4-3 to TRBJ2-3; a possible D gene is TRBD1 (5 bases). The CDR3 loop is CASSQARQGTDTQYF. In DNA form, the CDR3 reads TGCGCCAGCAGCCAAGCTCGGCAGGGTACCGATACGCAGTATTTT.